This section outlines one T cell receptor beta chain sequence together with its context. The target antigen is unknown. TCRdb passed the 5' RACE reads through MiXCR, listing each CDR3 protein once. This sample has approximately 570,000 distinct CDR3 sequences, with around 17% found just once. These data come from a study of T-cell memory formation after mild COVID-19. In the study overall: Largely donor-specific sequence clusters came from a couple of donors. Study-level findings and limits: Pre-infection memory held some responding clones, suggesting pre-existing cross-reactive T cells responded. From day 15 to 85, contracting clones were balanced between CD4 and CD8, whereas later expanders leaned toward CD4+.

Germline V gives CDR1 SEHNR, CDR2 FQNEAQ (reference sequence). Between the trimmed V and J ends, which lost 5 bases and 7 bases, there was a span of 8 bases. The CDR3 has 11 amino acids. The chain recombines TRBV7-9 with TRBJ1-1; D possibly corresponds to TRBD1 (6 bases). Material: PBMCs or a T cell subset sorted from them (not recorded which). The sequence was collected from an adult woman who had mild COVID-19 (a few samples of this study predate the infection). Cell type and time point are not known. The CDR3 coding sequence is TGTGCCAGCAGCGGGACATTTGAAGCTTTCTTT. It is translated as CASSGTFEAFF.